Listed below are T cell receptor beta chains from one sample, sequenced in a study of CD8+ T cells in alopecia areata. Measured with immunoSEQ multiplex PCR; TCRdb has only the in-frame clones, and not every one. The table has 200,000 to 250,000 clones, about 60% seen once. Sequenced here: CD4+ T cells sorted from blood, sampled at week 0. These receptors all come from a human donor with alopecia areata. Each CDR3 is given with its conserved first and last residue. D genes are given only for firm matches. Only part of the rows carry a size: once, few, many, or a class if the clone is expanded.

v_call: TRBV5-1
clone_size: -
j_call: TRBJ1-6
d_call: -
cdr3_nt: TGCGCCAGCAGCTTCCCAGGGCCTCTCCACTTT
cdr3_aa: CASSFPGPLHF

v_call: TRBV29-1
clone_size: -
j_call: TRBJ2-7
d_call: TRBD2
cdr3_nt: TGCAGCGTTTCGTGGCAGGCGGGGGACGAGCAGTACTTC
cdr3_aa: CSVSWQAGDEQYF

v_call: TRBV7-9
clone_size: few
j_call: TRBJ2-7
d_call: -
cdr3_nt: TGTGCCAGCAGCTTAGGACAGACCAACGAGCAGTACTTC
cdr3_aa: CASSLGQTNEQYF

v_call: TRBV2
clone_size: -
j_call: TRBJ2-7
d_call: -
cdr3_nt: TGTGCCAGCAGTGCGGACAGCTACGAGCAGTACTTC
cdr3_aa: CASSADSYEQYF

v_call: TRBV29-1
clone_size: -
j_call: TRBJ2-1
d_call: -
cdr3_nt: TGCAGCGTTGTAGGGGCAAGGGAGCAGTTCTTC
cdr3_aa: CSVVGAREQFF

v_call: TRBV29-1
clone_size: -
j_call: TRBJ2-3
d_call: TRBD1
cdr3_nt: TGCAGCGTTGAAGATCGGGACAGGATCTTCACAGATACGCAGTATTTT
cdr3_aa: CSVEDRDRIFTDTQYF

v_call: TRBV29-1
clone_size: -
j_call: TRBJ2-1
d_call: TRBD2
cdr3_nt: TGCAGCGGGGGGGGAAACCACTACAATGAGCAGTTCTTC
cdr3_aa: CSGGGNHYNEQFF

v_call: TRBV30
clone_size: -
j_call: TRBJ1-4
d_call: TRBD1
cdr3_nt: TGTGCCTGGAGTATATCTTCAGGGGGCAGGGAAAAACTGTTTTTT
cdr3_aa: CAWSISSGGREKLFF

v_call: TRBV13
clone_size: few
j_call: TRBJ2-3
d_call: -
cdr3_nt: TGTGCCAGCAGCCCCAGCACAGATACGCAGTATTTT
cdr3_aa: CASSPSTDTQYF

v_call: TRBV15
clone_size: -
j_call: TRBJ2-3
d_call: -
cdr3_nt: TGTGCCACCAGCATTTCGAAGGGGTACCCCGAGGATACGCAGTATTTT
cdr3_aa: CATSISKGYPEDTQYF

v_call: TRBV18
clone_size: -
j_call: TRBJ1-2
d_call: -
cdr3_nt: TGTGCCAGCTCACCCCCCGGCAAGGCTGGGGGGAACTATGGCTACACCTTC
cdr3_aa: CASSPPGKAGGNYGYTF

v_call: TRBV7-9
clone_size: many
j_call: TRBJ2-7
d_call: TRBD1
cdr3_nt: TGTGCCAGCAGCCCCGGGACAGGGGTGTACGAGCAGTACTTC
cdr3_aa: CASSPGTGVYEQYF

v_call: TRBV5-8
clone_size: -
j_call: TRBJ2-6
d_call: -
cdr3_nt: TGTGCCAGCAGCTACGGACGGAACGTCCTGACTTTC
cdr3_aa: CASSYGRNVLTF

v_call: TRBV6-1
clone_size: few
j_call: TRBJ1-1
d_call: TRBD1
cdr3_nt: TGTGCCAGCAACCGGGACAGTATGAACACTGAAGCTTTCTTT
cdr3_aa: CASNRDSMNTEAFF

v_call: TRBV7-8
clone_size: few
j_call: TRBJ2-1
d_call: -
cdr3_nt: TGTGCCAGCAGCTTAGGGCTGGGCCGGAGGGGATGGCGGGAGCAGTTCTTC
cdr3_aa: CASSLGLGRRGWREQFF

v_call: TRBV7-9
clone_size: few
j_call: TRBJ1-1
d_call: -
cdr3_nt: TGTGCCAGCAGCCTCGGTCCCATGAACACTGAAGCTTTCTTT
cdr3_aa: CASSLGPMNTEAFF

v_call: TRBV20-1
clone_size: -
j_call: TRBJ2-3
d_call: -
cdr3_nt: TGCAGTGCTTCTAGCGCAGATACGCAGTATTTT
cdr3_aa: CSASSADTQYF

v_call: TRBV29-1
clone_size: -
j_call: TRBJ1-4
d_call: -
cdr3_nt: TGCAGCGTTGAAAGGGCAGGTCTGAATGAAAAACTGTTTTTT
cdr3_aa: CSVERAGLNEKLFF

v_call: TRBV4-1
clone_size: -
j_call: TRBJ2-3
d_call: TRBD2
cdr3_nt: TGCGCCAGCAGCCAACAAGGGACTAGCGGATTCACAGATACGCAGTATTTT
cdr3_aa: CASSQQGTSGFTDTQYF

v_call: TRBV29-1
clone_size: -
j_call: TRBJ1-1
d_call: -
cdr3_nt: TGCAGCGTTGAAGATCACGGCAGGGAGAACACTGAAGCTTTCTTT
cdr3_aa: CSVEDHGRENTEAFF

v_call: TRBV15
clone_size: -
j_call: TRBJ2-7
d_call: -
cdr3_nt: TGTGCCACCAGTGCCAGGGCAGACTCCTACGAGCAGTACTTC
cdr3_aa: CATSARADSYEQYF

v_call: TRBV4-1
clone_size: -
j_call: TRBJ2-7
d_call: -
cdr3_nt: TGCGCCAGCAAAGCCACGGGCAGGTACGAGCAGTACTTC
cdr3_aa: CASKATGRYEQYF

v_call: TRBV29-1
clone_size: few
j_call: TRBJ2-3
d_call: -
cdr3_nt: TGCAGCGTGCGGGACAGTGGAGGTCCGGATACGCAGTATTTT
cdr3_aa: CSVRDSGGPDTQYF

v_call: TRBV27
clone_size: -
j_call: TRBJ2-1
d_call: -
cdr3_nt: TGTGCCAGCAGTCGAAAGACAGGCTCCTACAATGAGCAGTTCTTC
cdr3_aa: CASSRKTGSYNEQFF

v_call: TRBV5-4
clone_size: -
j_call: TRBJ2-5
d_call: TRBD1
cdr3_nt: TGTGCCAGCAGCTCCCAGGGGGCAGGGGAGACCCAGTACTTC
cdr3_aa: CASSSQGAGETQYF

v_call: TRBV30
clone_size: -
j_call: TRBJ2-7
d_call: TRBD1
cdr3_nt: TGTGCCTGGAGTGTATATTTCACCGGACAGGGGAGGTACGAGCAGTACTTC
cdr3_aa: CAWSVYFTGQGRYEQYF

v_call: TRBV29-1
clone_size: once
j_call: TRBJ1-2
d_call: -
cdr3_nt: TGCAGCATTATAGCGGGGTCAGGCTATGGCTACACCTTC
cdr3_aa: CSIIAGSGYGYTF

v_call: TRBV30
clone_size: once
j_call: TRBJ2-4
d_call: TRBD2
cdr3_nt: TGTGCCTGGAGACCGAGCGGGGGGCAAAACATTCAGTGCTTC
cdr3_aa: CAWRPSGGQNIQCF

v_call: TRBV7-9
clone_size: -
j_call: TRBJ1-5
d_call: -
cdr3_nt: TGTGCCAGCAGCTTAGGGTTCGGCCAGCCTAGCAATCAGCCCCAGCATTTT
cdr3_aa: CASSLGFGQPSNQPQHF

v_call: TRBV30
clone_size: -
j_call: TRBJ1-3
d_call: -
cdr3_nt: TGTGCCTGGAGTACCACTGCCTTCTCTGGAAACACCATATATTTT
cdr3_aa: CAWSTTAFSGNTIYF

v_call: TRBV7-9
clone_size: -
j_call: TRBJ1-1
d_call: -
cdr3_nt: TGTGCCAGCAGCCCCTCGGGGCAGGCGGTAGCTGAAGCTTTCTTT
cdr3_aa: CASSPSGQAVAEAFF

v_call: TRBV29-1
clone_size: -
j_call: TRBJ1-4
d_call: -
cdr3_nt: TGCAGCGTCCGAATTACAGGGTCTAATGAAAAACTGTTTTTT
cdr3_aa: CSVRITGSNEKLFF

v_call: TRBV11-2
clone_size: -
j_call: TRBJ2-2
d_call: -
cdr3_nt: TGTGCCAGCAGCTCCCTAGGGTTAAGCACCGGGGAGCTGTTTTTT
cdr3_aa: CASSSLGLSTGELFF

v_call: TRBV19
clone_size: few
j_call: TRBJ1-1
d_call: TRBD1
cdr3_nt: TGTGCCAGTCGGACAGGGATGAGCACTGAAGCTTTCTTT
cdr3_aa: CASRTGMSTEAFF

v_call: TRBV29-1
clone_size: -
j_call: TRBJ2-7
d_call: -
cdr3_nt: TGCAGCGTTAGGACAGCATACGAGCAGTACTTC
cdr3_aa: CSVRTAYEQYF

v_call: TRBV11-2
clone_size: once
j_call: TRBJ2-1
d_call: TRBD2
cdr3_nt: TGTGCCAGCAGCGCCCGGACTAGCGGTTACAATGAGCAGTTCTTC
cdr3_aa: CASSARTSGYNEQFF

v_call: TRBV7-9
clone_size: -
j_call: TRBJ1-2
d_call: TRBD1
cdr3_nt: TGTGCCAGCAGCTTGGACAGGGGTCTAATCGGCTACACCTTC
cdr3_aa: CASSLDRGLIGYTF

v_call: TRBV29-1
clone_size: -
j_call: TRBJ2-2
d_call: TRBD1
cdr3_nt: TGCAGCGTCAGGACAGGCTCGAACACCGGGGAGCTGTTTTTT
cdr3_aa: CSVRTGSNTGELFF

v_call: TRBV29-1
clone_size: -
j_call: TRBJ1-1
d_call: -
cdr3_nt: TGCAGCGTTTCACTCCTAGATATGAACACTGAAGCTTTCTTT
cdr3_aa: CSVSLLDMNTEAFF

v_call: TRBV6-5
clone_size: few
j_call: TRBJ1-2
d_call: -
cdr3_nt: TGTGCCAGCAGTTACTCTAGGGGGACCTATGGCTACACCTTC
cdr3_aa: CASSYSRGTYGYTF

v_call: TRBV10-3
clone_size: -
j_call: TRBJ2-1
d_call: TRBD2
cdr3_nt: TGTGCCATCAAAGGTAGCGGGGATAACAATGAGCAGTTCTTC
cdr3_aa: CAIKGSGDNNEQFF

v_call: TRBV5-1
clone_size: -
j_call: TRBJ2-5
d_call: TRBD1
cdr3_nt: TGCGCCAGCAGCTTCTCCACAGGGGGCAGTGAGACCCAGTACTTC
cdr3_aa: CASSFSTGGSETQYF

v_call: TRBV6-6
clone_size: -
j_call: TRBJ2-5
d_call: -
cdr3_nt: TGTGCCAGCAGTTACGGGGCAGAACAAGAGACCCAGTACTTC
cdr3_aa: CASSYGAEQETQYF

v_call: TRBV6-1
clone_size: few
j_call: TRBJ1-3
d_call: TRBD1
cdr3_nt: TGTGCCAGCAGTGAATTTTGGACAGGGACTTCTGGAAACACCATATATTTT
cdr3_aa: CASSEFWTGTSGNTIYF

v_call: TRBV7-8
clone_size: -
j_call: TRBJ2-5
d_call: TRBD2
cdr3_nt: TGTGCCAGCAGCTTAGCTAGCGGGGTTCTTGGGACCCAGTACTTC
cdr3_aa: CASSLASGVLGTQYF

v_call: TRBV11-2
clone_size: few
j_call: TRBJ2-3
d_call: -
cdr3_nt: TGTGCCAGCAGCTCCAAGTCGTGGACAGATACGCAGTATTTT
cdr3_aa: CASSSKSWTDTQYF

v_call: TRBV27
clone_size: few
j_call: TRBJ2-4
d_call: -
cdr3_nt: TGTGCCAGCAGTTTAGGGGTAGCCAAAAACATTCAGTACTTC
cdr3_aa: CASSLGVAKNIQYF

v_call: TRBV27
clone_size: -
j_call: TRBJ1-1
d_call: -
cdr3_nt: TGTGCCAGCAGCGGATTTGTGGGGGCTTTCTTT
cdr3_aa: CASSGFVGAFF

v_call: TRBV25-1
clone_size: -
j_call: TRBJ1-1
d_call: TRBD1
cdr3_nt: TGTGCCAGCAGCCGTCTTACAGGGGGCGCTGAAGCTTTCTTT
cdr3_aa: CASSRLTGGAEAFF

v_call: TRBV4-1
clone_size: -
j_call: TRBJ2-3
d_call: -
cdr3_nt: TGCGCCAGCAGCCAAGTGTTGAGCACAGATACGCAGTATTTT
cdr3_aa: CASSQVLSTDTQYF

v_call: TRBV2
clone_size: -
j_call: TRBJ2-7
d_call: TRBD2
cdr3_nt: TGTGCCAGCAGAGATCCGGGACTAGCGGGAGTTGGGCAGTACTTC
cdr3_aa: CASRDPGLAGVGQYF

v_call: TRBV7-6
clone_size: -
j_call: TRBJ1-1
d_call: -
cdr3_nt: TGTGCCAGCAGTCTACAGGGGAACACTGAAGCTTTCTTT
cdr3_aa: CASSLQGNTEAFF

v_call: TRBV7-3
clone_size: few
j_call: TRBJ2-2
d_call: -
cdr3_nt: TGTGCCAGCAGCTCGGGACATTCCTCGAACACCGGGGAGCTGTTTTTT
cdr3_aa: CASSSGHSSNTGELFF